This entry lists 21 T cell receptor beta chains sequenced from one sample in a study of T cell responses to AZD1222 COVID-19 vaccine (dated by TCRdb to the early 2020s). The library came from the immunoSEQ multiplex PCR assay. The table was pulled from immuneACCESS by TCRdb, which kept in-frame rearrangements only. Such tables lose some clones; where checked, under half of the loss comes from unresolved V genes, and the rest has no known cause. This sample lists just under 75,000 clones; about 78% were detected once. The top ten constitute 47% of the sample. Interpreted using the paper, the time point label stands for: about 28 days (+/-7) after the second vaccine dose. This material consisted of peripheral blood, taken 28 days after the second AZD1222 dose. Receptors were obtained from an adult who received the AZD1222 COVID-19 vaccine.

The chain is built from TRBV6-5 and TRBJ2-7; D gene unclear. Looked up from germline, CDR1 is MNHEY and CDR2 is SVGAGI. The CDR3 runs to 11 residues. V was trimmed by 9 bases and J by 7 bases, leaving 13 bases between them. CDR3: CASQLVNEQYF. CDR3 sequence (DNA): TGTGCCAGTCAACTGGTGAATGAGCAGTACTTC.

The gene calls are TRBV2 and TRBJ1-3; no clear D. This CDR3 contains 13 residues. V was pared by 7 bases and J by 0 bases, with 7 bases between. Germline V gene data show CDR1 as SNHLY and CDR2 as FYNNEI. CDR3 sequence reads: CASNAVSGNTIYF. Here the CDR3 DNA reads TGTGCCAGCAATGCAGTCTCTGGAAACACCATATATTTT.

The J gene is TRBJ2-5, the V gene TRBV19; TRBD1 might be the D (5 bases). CDR3 size: 15 residues. V was trimmed by 3 bases and J by 1 base, leaving 12 bases between them. Germline loops: CDR1 LNHDA, CDR2 SQIVND (reference sequence). The CDR3 DNA sequence: TGTGCCAGTAGTATTACGAGACAGTTCCAAGAGACCCAGTACTTC. Its protein product is CASSITRQFQETQYF.

The sample holds a few counts of this clone. This chain joins TRBV5-1 and TRBJ1-3, with D possibly TRBD1 on 6 matching bases. Deletions cut 4 bases from V and 2 bases from J, with 10 bases between. From germline, CDR1 is SGHRS and CDR2 YFSETQ. The CDR3 covers 14 residues. CDR3 nucleotide sequence: TGCGCCAGCAGCCCCGGGACACCTGGAAACACCATATATTTT. Translating it yields CASSPGTPGNTIYF.

This clone has a handful of counts. V is TRBV4-2 and J is TRBJ1-6, with 7 bases that match TRBD1. V dropped 0 bases and J dropped 10; count of bases not matched to a gene: 9. The CDR3 spans 16 residues. CDR1 LGHNA and CDR2 YNFKEQ come from the germline V gene. CDR3 sequence (DNA): TGTGCCAGCAGCCAAGAGCTCCGACAGGGCCGGTCACCCCTCCACTTT. It codes for CASSQELRQGRSPLHF.

This clone was seen a few times. This chain connects TRBV19 to TRBJ2-3, with 7 bases fitting TRBD2. V dropped 5 bases and J dropped 0; count of bases not matched to a gene: 8. Germline V gene data show CDR1 as LNHDA and CDR2 as SQIVND (reference sequence). This CDR3 spans 16 amino acids. The CDR3 region is CASSSTSVSSTDTQYF. Here the CDR3 DNA reads TGTGCCAGTAGTTCAACTAGCGTTTCTAGCACAGATACGCAGTATTTT.

The CDR3 loop is CASSSDRAYGYTF. In nucleotides, the CDR3 is TGTGCCAGCAGCTCAGACAGGGCCTATGGCTACACCTTC. This chain links TRBV7-2 with TRBJ1-2, with TRBD1 matching 7 bases. The trim removed 4 bases at V and 4 bases at J, leaving 3 bases unmatched. Germline values: CDR1 SGHTA, CDR2 FQGNSA. This CDR3 spans 13 amino acids.

This sequence joins TRBV7-9 and TRBJ2-7; TRBD1 agrees at 8 bases. Trimming took 5 bases from V and 0 from J; bases not matched to a gene: 6. CDR1 and CDR2 from the germline V gene are SEHNR and FQNEAQ (reference sequence). The CDR3 is 15 amino acids. CDR3 coding DNA: TGTGCCAGCAGCCCGGCCGGGACAGGCTCCTACGAGCAGTACTTC. It encodes CASSPAGTGSYEQYF.

V and J are TRBV3-1 (or the pseudogene TRBV3-2) and TRBJ2-4; 11 nucleotides agree with TRBD2. The CDR3 totals 17 residues. V lost 4 bases, J lost 0 bases, and 5 bases stayed unmatched. CDR1 is LGHDT and CDR2 is YNNKEL in the germline V gene (reference sequence). CDR3 amino acids: CASSRTSGPLAKNIQYF. The CDR3 DNA follows: TGTGCCAGCAGCCGGACTAGCGGGCCACTAGCCAAAAACATTCAGTACTTC.

CDR3 residues: CATSEPQGANTGELFF. The CDR3 bases are TGTGCCACCAGTGAACCTCAGGGGGCGAACACCGGGGAGCTGTTTTTT. The J gene is TRBJ2-2, the V gene TRBV24-1, with 7 bases aligning to TRBD1. Per the germline V gene, CDR1 is KGHDR and CDR2 is SFDVKD. This CDR3 comprises 16 residues. With 4 bases clipped from V and 0 bases from J, the junction kept 4 bases outside the gene matches.

CDR3 amino acids: CASSQVAVQRGDNEQFF. The CDR3 DNA is TGTGCCAGCAGCCAAGTCGCGGTCCAGCGGGGGGACAATGAGCAGTTCTTC. The chain is built from TRBV3-1 (or the pseudogene TRBV3-2) and TRBJ2-1; 9 nucleotides match TRBD2. Germline V gives CDR1 LGHDT, CDR2 YNNKEL (reference sequence). With 1 base clipped from V and 5 bases from J, the junction kept 9 bases outside the gene matches. The CDR3 extends over 17 amino acids.

This chain joins TRBV28 and TRBJ1-1, with D possibly matching TRBD1 (5 bases). Germline CDR1 MDHEN, CDR2 SYDVKM. Trimming took 6 bases from V and 0 from J, leaving 14 bases between them. This CDR3 has 15 amino acids. The CDR3 DNA reads TGTGCCAGCAGCACCGGGACGTTCATGAACACTGAAGCTTTCTTT. Translating it yields CASSTGTFMNTEAFF.

This rearrangement joins TRBV5-1 to TRBJ1-2; 7 positions match TRBD1. The V segment lost 2 bases and the J segment 8 bases; nucleotides outside the gene matches: 9. This CDR3 contains 14 residues. The germline gives CDR1 SGHRS, CDR2 YFSETQ. The CDR3 DNA follows: TGCGCCAGCAGCTTTTTAGGGGGCGCAGGAGGCTACACCTTC. Translating it yields CASSFLGGAGGYTF.

The CDR3 nucleotides are TGCGCCAGCAGCGGACTAGCGGGAGGTGAGGATGAGCAGTTCTTC. Translating it yields CASSGLAGGEDEQFF. The rearrangement links TRBV5-1 to TRBJ2-1; TRBD2 matches 14 bases. The CDR3 totals 15 residues. Trimming took 4 bases from V and 8 from J; bases not matched to a gene: 5. Germline-derived CDR1 and CDR2 are SGHRS and YFSETQ. Looking up the rest from reference TRBV5-1 and TRBJ2-1 gives the full variable domain: KAGVTQTPRYLIKTRGQQVTLSCSPISGHRSVSWYQQTPGQGLQFLFEYFSETQRNKGNFPGRFSGRQFSNSRSEMNVSTLELGDSALYLCASSGLAGGEDEQFFGPGTRLTVL.

The rearrangement uses TRBV11-1 and TRBJ2-5, with 14 bases identical to TRBD2. Germline V gene data show CDR1 as SGHAT and CDR2 as FQDESV (reference sequence). The ends lost 5 bases at V and 4 bases at J; junction bases unmatched: 6. This CDR3 spans 16 amino acids. CDR3 nucleotides: TGTGCCAGCAGCCAGACTAGCGGGAGGGCCGGAGAGACCCAGTACTTC. The encoded protein is CASSQTSGRAGETQYF. The whole variable domain, filled in from reference TRBV11-1 and TRBJ2-5, reads EAEVAQSPRYKITEKSQAVAFWCDPISGHATLYWYRQILGQGPELLVQFQDESVVDDSQLPKDRFSAERLKGVDSTLKIQPAELGDSAMYLCASSQTSGRAGETQYFGPGTRLLVL.

Only one count was recorded for this clone. The gene calls are TRBV9 and TRBJ2-2, with D perhaps matching TRBD1 or TRBD2 (7 bases each). Germline CDR1 reads SGDLS; CDR2 reads YYNGEE. The CDR3 is 15 residues long. The V gene lost 3 bases and the J gene lost 4 bases, with 13 bases spanning the gap. The CDR3 loop is CASSATGEGTGELFF. In nucleotides, the CDR3 is TGTGCCAGCAGCGCCACAGGGGAGGGCACCGGGGAGCTGTTTTTT.

This clone was counted once. The V call is TRBV9, the J call TRBJ2-7, with 7 positions matching TRBD2. The J segment lost 2 bases and the V segment lost 4 bases, leaving 12 bases of the junction unmatched. CDR1 SGDLS and CDR2 YYNGEE come from the germline V gene. The CDR3 length is 16 residues. CDR3 in amino acids: CASSPTLGAGTYEQYF. Here the CDR3 DNA reads TGTGCCAGCAGCCCCACATTGGGAGCGGGAACCTACGAGCAGTACTTC.

J is TRBJ1-1 and V is TRBV25-1; possibly TRBD1 for D (6 bases). Trimming removed 4 bases at V and 1 base at J, with 7 bases between. Germline V gene lookup returns CDR1 MGHDK and CDR2 SYGVNS. The CDR3 is 13 amino acids. CDR3 protein: CASSGQENTEAFF. CDR3 coding DNA: TGTGCCAGCAGTGGACAGGAGAACACTGAAGCTTTCTTT.

The chain carries TRBV2 and TRBJ2-5; possibly TRBD2 for D (6 bases). Trimming took 1 base from V and 7 from J, leaving 13 bases between them. Germline V gene sequence: CDR1 SNHLY, CDR2 FYNNEI. The CDR3 runs 14 residues. CDR3 coding DNA: TGTGCCAGCAGTGAAGTGGGGGGTTCGGGGACCCAGTACTTC. It codes for CASSEVGGSGTQYF.

The rearrangement links TRBV19 to TRBJ2-6; D is unclear. V was trimmed by 7 bases and J by 0 bases, leaving 25 bases between them. The CDR3 has 20 residues. CDR1 is LNHDA, CDR2 SQIVND, per germline (reference sequence). In DNA form, the CDR3 reads TGTGCCAGTAAAGCTAAGTTTTTGGGCAGAGAGAGCTCTGGGGCCAACGTCCTGACTTTC. Its protein product is CASKAKFLGRESSGANVLTF.

This clone showed up just once. This sequence joins TRBV24-1 and TRBJ2-2; TRBD2 is a possible D gene (6 bases). The CDR3 totals 14 residues. CDR1 and CDR2 (germline): KGHDR, SFDVKD. V gave up 12 bases and J gave up 0 bases, with 13 bases separating them. The DNA of the CDR3 is TGTGCCGCGTCTACGGGGGCGAACACCGGGGAGCTGTTTTTT. Translation gives CAASTGANTGELFF.